Below are 15 T cell receptor beta chains sequenced from a single sample in a study of blood T cell repertoires in COVID-19. Repertoires were generated with immunoSEQ multiplex PCR, while TCRdb's copy carries only in-frame clones and drops some. The table shows 170,000 or so clones, with 85% to 95% occurring only once. The source material was peripheral blood. The source is a man aged 45-65 years with acute or convalescent COVID-19.

This chain joins TRBV7-3 and TRBJ2-3, with 10 bases aligning to TRBD1. Trimming cost V 3 bases and J 6 bases; bases outside gene matches: 3. CDR1 and CDR2 from the germline V gene are SGHTA and FQGTGA. The CDR3 spans 14 residues. The CDR3 nucleotides are TGTGCCAGCAGCTTTGGGACAGGGGCCGATACGCAGTATTTT. Protein product: CASSFGTGADTQYF. The whole variable domain, remainder taken from reference TRBV7-3 and TRBJ2-3, is GAGVSQTPSNKVTEKGKYVELRCDPISGHTALYWYRQSLGQGPEFLIYFQGTGAADDSGLPNDRFFAVRPEGSVSTLKIQRTERGDSAVYLCASSFGTGADTQYFGPGTRLTVL.

V and J are TRBV9 and TRBJ2-1; the D gene is possibly TRBD1 (6 bases). Germline V gives CDR1 SGDLS, CDR2 YYNGEE. Trimming cost V 0 bases and J 6 bases, with 22 bases left between them. This CDR3 spans 18 amino acids. The CDR3 DNA reads TGTGCCAGCAGCGTAGATGGCAGGGGATCCCCGTTCGGCAATGAGCAGTTCTTC. Its protein is CASSVDGRGSPFGNEQFF. The full variable domain, its missing parts supplied by reference TRBV9 and TRBJ2-1, is DSGVTQTPKHLITATGQRVTLRCSPRSGDLSVYWYQQSLDQGLQFLIQYYNGEERAKGNILERFSAQQFPDLHSELNLSSLELGDSALYFCASSVDGRGSPFGNEQFFGPGTRLTVL.

This chain connects TRBV28 to TRBJ1-5; 7 nucleotides agree with TRBD1. This CDR3 is built from 15 residues. The junction had 9 bases not matched to a gene; V was cut back by 2 bases and J by 8 bases. Germline values: CDR1 MDHEN, CDR2 SYDVKM. This chain's CDR3 is CASSLDLGRGEPQHF. CDR3 nucleotides: TGTGCCAGCAGTTTAGACTTGGGCAGGGGGGAGCCCCAGCATTTT. The full variable domain, with the rest looked up from reference TRBV28 and TRBJ1-5, is DVKVTQSSRYLVKRTGEKVFLECVQDMDHENMFWYRQDPGLGLRLIYFSYDVKMKEKGDIPEGYSVSREKKERFSLILESASTNQTSMYLCASSLDLGRGEPQHFGDGTRLSIL.

The chain links TRBV14 to TRBJ2-5; 7 nucleotides match TRBD1. The CDR3 spans 16 residues. Per germline, CDR1 SGHDN and CDR2 FVKESK. J gave up 5 bases and V 4 bases, and 13 bases lay outside the gene matches. The CDR3 is CASSLTQRDSFETQYF. The DNA for the CDR3 is TGTGCCAGCAGCCTGACGCAGAGGGACAGTTTCGAGACCCAGTACTTC.

This CDR3 is CASSPVGGSGANVLTF. The CDR3 bases are TGTGCCAGCAGCCCGGTAGGAGGCTCTGGGGCCAACGTCCTGACTTTC. This chain connects TRBV11-3 to TRBJ2-6, with D possibly being TRBD2 (5 bases). CDR1 is SGHNT, CDR2 YENEEA, per germline. The CDR3 has 16 residues. V was pared by 5 bases and J by 0 bases, with 11 bases between.

The chain carries TRBV6-6 and TRBJ1-2; no clear D gene. V lost 3 bases and J lost 6, with 20 bases in between. Germline V gives CDR1 MNHNY, CDR2 SVGAGI (reference sequence). The CDR3 has 16 amino acids. As DNA, the CDR3 is TGTGCCAGCAGTTATGCCCACCACGGGGATTCCGATGGCTACACCTTC. Translated: CASSYAHHGDSDGYTF.

The chain is built from TRBV10-3 and TRBJ2-2; D unclear. The CDR3 consists of 13 residues. Germline CDR1 reads ENHRY; CDR2 reads SYGVKD. Trimming pared 11 bases from V and 1 base from J, leaving 11 bases between. CDR3 sequence: CASSTGNTGELFF. In DNA, the CDR3 is TGTGCCTCCTCGACGGGGAACACCGGGGAGCTGTTTTTT.

Comments on this clone: Compared with germline, one end of the junction differs, possibly owing to a read error. The CDR3 DNA sequence: TGTGCCAGCAGCTTATCCCCAGACACCTATGGCTACACCTTC. It yields the protein CASSLSPDTYGYTF. The chain carries TRBV28 and TRBJ1-2; unclear D gene. CDR1 MDHEN and CDR2 SYDVKM come from the germline V gene. The CDR3 loop spans 14 amino acids.

V gene TRBV7-9 combines with J gene TRBJ2-2; weak D call: TRBD1 (6 bases). Germline assignment: CDR1 SEHNR and CDR2 FQNEAQ (reference sequence). Trimming removed 6 bases at V and 7 bases at J, with 15 bases between. CDR3 length: 14 residues. The CDR3 DNA follows: TGTGCCAGCAGTCATACTACAGGGATCGGGGAGCTGTTTTTT. Amino acid sequence: CASSHTTGIGELFF.

The gene calls are TRBV7-2 and TRBJ2-2; D may be TRBD1 (6 bases). The germline V gene encodes CDR1 SGHTA and CDR2 FQGNSA. The V end was cut by 5 bases, the J end by 0 bases, with 10 bases between. CDR3 length: 15 amino acids. CDR3 sequence reads: CASSTQGANTGELFF. The DNA of the CDR3 is TGTGCCAGCAGCACACAGGGAGCGAACACCGGGGAGCTGTTTTTT.

The CDR3, as DNA: TGTGCCAGCAGCAACCCAAGCGCGGATGGAAATTCACCCCTCCACTTT. This gives the protein CASSNPSADGNSPLHF. The chain combines TRBV7-2 with TRBJ1-6; D is undetermined. V was clipped by 5 bases and J by 7 bases, with 18 bases between them. CDR3 size: 16 residues. The V gene's germline CDR1 is SGHTA and CDR2 FQGNSA.

The chain joins TRBV4-3 to TRBJ1-3, with a tentative D call TRBD1 (6 bases). The germline V gene encodes CDR1 LGHNA and CDR2 YSLEER. V was clipped by 1 base and J by 1 base, with 14 bases between them. This CDR3 contains 17 residues. The CDR3 DNA reads as TGCGCCAGCAGCCAAGGAGCAGGGGTGAAGTCTGGAAACACCATATATTTT. Its translation: CASSQGAGVKSGNTIYF.

The CDR3 protein is CASSYSADYSNQPQHF. The CDR3 coding sequence is TGTGCCAGCAGTTACTCGGCAGATTATAGCAATCAGCCCCAGCATTTT. V is TRBV6-6 and J is TRBJ1-5, with D unclear. CDR1 and CDR2 from the germline V gene are MNHNY and SVGAGI (reference sequence). V dropped 0 bases and J dropped 0 bases, with 9 bases sitting between them. The CDR3 is 16 amino acids.

The chain recombines TRBV7-8 with TRBJ2-5, with 7 bases fitting TRBD2. Looked up from germline, CDR1 is SGHVS and CDR2 is FQNEAQ. With 1 base clipped from V and 1 base from J, the junction kept 3 bases outside the gene matches. This CDR3 spans 15 amino acids. The DNA for the CDR3 is TGTGCCAGCAGCTTAGTGGGGGGGATCCAAGAGACCCAGTACTTC. Residues: CASSLVGGIQETQYF. The full variable domain, rest sourced from reference TRBV7-8 and TRBJ2-5, is GAGVSQSPRYKVAKRGQDVALRCDPISGHVSLFWYQQALGQGPEFLTYFQNEAQLDKSGLPSDRFFAERPEGSVSTLKIQRTQQEDSAVYLCASSLVGGIQETQYFGPGTRLLVL.

The chain uses TRBV19 and TRBJ2-4; 7 bases line up with TRBD2. Germline V gives CDR1 LNHDA, CDR2 SQIVND (reference sequence). The length of the CDR3 is 14 residues. Losses at the gene ends were 7 bases for V and 2 bases for J; bases not matched to a gene: 5. CDR3 region: CASMGGIPKNIQYF. CDR3 DNA sequence: TGTGCCAGTATGGGGGGGATCCCCAAAAACATTCAGTACTTC. The full variable domain, rest sourced from reference TRBV19 and TRBJ2-4, is DGGITQSPKYLFRKEGQNVTLSCEQNLNHDAMYWYRQDPGQGLRLIYYSQIVNDFQKGDIAEGYSVSREKKESFPLTVTSAQKNPTAFYLCASMGGIPKNIQYFGAGTRLSVL.